Below, 15 T cell receptor beta chains from the same sample are listed, as sequenced in a study of blood T cell repertoires in COVID-19. Assay: immunoSEQ multiplex PCR; the TCRdb copy retains only in-frame clones and omits some. The data show 55,000 to 75,000 clones, over 65% seen once. The sequencing input was peripheral blood. The receptors originated from an older woman with acute or convalescent COVID-19.

The chain recombines TRBV5-4 with TRBJ1-2, with TRBD1 as a possible D gene (6 bases). Germline CDR1 reads SGHNT; CDR2 reads YYREEE (reference sequence). The V end was cut by 7 bases, the J end by 2 bases, with 15 bases between. The CDR3 length is 14 residues. CDR3 loop: CASASHQGNYGYTF. In nucleotides, the CDR3 is TGTGCCAGCGCTTCTCACCAGGGGAACTATGGCTACACCTTC.

This chain links TRBV19 with TRBJ2-1; 8 bases line up with TRBD2. The CDR3 is 14 residues long. V lost 5 bases to trimming and J lost 11 bases; unmatched junction nucleotides: 11. The germline V gene has CDR1 LNHDA and CDR2 SQIVND (reference sequence). DNA of the CDR3: TGTGCCAGTAGTGAGGGCGGGAGGCCCCATCAGCAGTTCTTC. Encoded protein: CASSEGGRPHQQFF.

The table lists this clone with a few counts. The chain has TRBV2 and TRBJ2-1; 13 bases fit TRBD2. Germline V gene sequence: CDR1 SNHLY, CDR2 FYNNEI. V lost 2 bases and J lost 8; bases outside the gene matches: 9. The CDR3 runs to 17 residues. As DNA, the CDR3 is TGTGCCAGCAGTGAAATACTAGCGGGAGGGCCTGGCGATGAGCAGTTCTTC. This gives the protein CASSEILAGGPGDEQFF.

The chain has TRBV9 and TRBJ2-1; a possible D gene is TRBD2 (6 bases). Germline CDR1 reads SGDLS; CDR2 reads YYNGEE. Between the trimmed V and J ends, which lost 3 bases and 8 bases, there was a span of 15 bases. The CDR3 is 14 residues long. Here the CDR3 reads CASSAAGYVDEQFF. In nucleotides, the CDR3 is TGTGCCAGCAGCGCCGCGGGGTATGTCGATGAGCAGTTCTTC.

The chain uses TRBV28 and TRBJ2-7; 10 nucleotides agree with TRBD1. V trimming: 8 bases; J trimming: 0 bases; junction bases outside the gene matches: 4. The CDR3 length is 14 residues. The germline gives CDR1 MDHEN, CDR2 SYDVKM. This CDR3 is CASERQGASYEQYF. The CDR3 DNA is TGTGCCAGCGAGAGACAGGGGGCCTCCTACGAGCAGTACTTC.

There are a few counts of this clone. The chain has TRBV24-1 and TRBJ2-1; 11 bases line up with TRBD2. Trimming cost V 2 bases and J 6 bases; bases outside gene matches: 5. The CDR3 consists of 16 residues. CDR1 and CDR2 (germline): KGHDR, SFDVKD. The DNA of the CDR3 is TGTGCCACCAGTGATTCCGGGACTAGCGGCTTCAATGAGCAGTTCTTC. The encoded protein is CATSDSGTSGFNEQFF.

CDR3 protein: CASSLGQGSEKLFF. CDR3 coding DNA: TGCGCCAGCAGCTTGGGACAGGGGAGTGAAAAACTGTTTTTT. V and J are TRBV5-1 and TRBJ1-4; 8 bases map to TRBD1. V lost 0 bases and J lost 7; bases outside the gene matches: 2. CDR3 size: 14 residues. Germline assignment: CDR1 SGHRS and CDR2 YFSETQ. The variable domain in full, completed from reference TRBV5-1 and TRBJ1-4, reads KAGVTQTPRYLIKTRGQQVTLSCSPISGHRSVSWYQQTPGQGLQFLFEYFSETQRNKGNFPGRFSGRQFSNSRSEMNVSTLELGDSALYLCASSLGQGSEKLFFGSGTQLSVL.

CDR3: CASSYQGHQEKLFF. CDR3 in DNA: TGTGCCAGCAGTTACCAAGGACATCAAGAAAAACTGTTTTTT. This rearrangement joins TRBV6-6 to TRBJ1-4, with D possibly TRBD1 on 5 matching bases. This CDR3 contains 14 residues. Germline V lookup: CDR1 MNHNY, CDR2 SVGAGI (reference sequence). Trimming stripped 2 bases from V and 8 bases from J, with 12 bases between.

V gene TRBV11-3 combines with J gene TRBJ1-1, with TRBD1 identical over 8 bases. This CDR3 has 15 residues. Germline-derived CDR1 and CDR2 are SGHNT and YENEEA. V lost 3 bases and J lost 11; bases outside the gene matches: 14. Written as DNA, the CDR3 is TGTGCCAGCAGCTTGGATCCGGGACAGGAGTCTCTGGCTTTCTTT. Encoded protein: CASSLDPGQESLAFF.

Only one count was recorded for this clone. V gene TRBV6-1 combines with J gene TRBJ2-1; D possibly corresponds to TRBD1 (5 bases). Germline CDR1 reads MNHNS; CDR2 reads SASEGT. V lost 3 bases and J lost 1, with 13 bases in between. The CDR3 totals 16 residues. The CDR3 here is CASSDMGQGSYNEQFF. The CDR3 bases are TGTGCCAGCAGTGATATGGGGCAAGGGTCCTACAATGAGCAGTTCTTC.

The rearrangement joins TRBV7-2 to TRBJ2-5, with 8 bases lining up with TRBD2. Germline V lookup: CDR1 SGHTA, CDR2 FQGNSA. The CDR3 extends over 16 amino acids. J gave up 5 bases and V 4 bases, and 12 bases lay outside the gene matches. The CDR3, as DNA: TGTGCCAGCAGCTATCATTCCGGGGGGGCCGATGAGACCCAGTACTTC. It specifies CASSYHSGGADETQYF.

The chain carries TRBV5-6 and TRBJ1-2, with TRBD1 matching 10 bases. V lost 3 bases, J lost 4 bases, and 6 bases stayed unmatched. The CDR3 covers 15 residues. Per germline, CDR1 SGHDT and CDR2 YYEEEE. CDR3 nucleotides: TGTGCCAGCAGCTGGGGGGACAGGGGAGGCTATGGCTACACCTTC. Its translation is CASSWGDRGGYGYTF. The full variable domain, in which reference TRBV5-6 and TRBJ1-2 provide the parts outside the CDR3, is DAGVTQSPTHLIKTRGQQVTLRCSPKSGHDTVSWYQQALGQGPQFIFQYYEEEERQRGNFPDRFSGHQFPNYSSELNVNALLLGDSALYLCASSWGDRGGYGYTFGSGTRLTVV.

The CDR3: CASSRDSRNYGYTF. Here the CDR3 DNA reads TGTGCCAGCAGTCGGGACAGCCGAAACTATGGCTACACCTTC. The chain links TRBV28 to TRBJ1-2, with 7 bases identical to TRBD1. Germline values: CDR1 MDHEN, CDR2 SYDVKM. The junction had 5 bases not matched to a gene; V was cut back by 5 bases and J by 2 bases. The CDR3 covers 14 residues.

V gene TRBV11-2 combines with J gene TRBJ2-7, with a weak D call TRBD1 (8 bases). The CDR3 has 16 residues. Trimming removed 4 bases from V and 7 bases from J, with 23 bases in between. Germline lookup yields CDR1 SGHAT and CDR2 FQNNGV. In DNA, the CDR3 is TGTGCCAGCAGCTCAAAGGACAGGGAGGGTATGTGGGAGCAGTACTTC. It codes for CASSSKDREGMWEQYF.

This chain's CDR3 is CASSLTGRNQPQHF. For the CDR3, the DNA is TGTGCCAGTAGCCTGACAGGGCGCAATCAGCCCCAGCATTTT. This rearrangement joins TRBV19 to TRBJ1-5; 7 bases agree with TRBD1. V shed 6 bases and J 2 bases; nucleotides not matched to a gene: 4. Germline V gene data show CDR1 as LNHDA and CDR2 as SQIVND (reference sequence). The CDR3 length is 14 residues. Filled out from reference TRBV19 and TRBJ1-5, the complete variable domain reads DGGITQSPKYLFRKEGQNVTLSCEQNLNHDAMYWYRQDPGQGLRLIYYSQIVNDFQKGDIAEGYSVSREKKESFPLTVTSAQKNPTAFYLCASSLTGRNQPQHFGDGTRLSIL.